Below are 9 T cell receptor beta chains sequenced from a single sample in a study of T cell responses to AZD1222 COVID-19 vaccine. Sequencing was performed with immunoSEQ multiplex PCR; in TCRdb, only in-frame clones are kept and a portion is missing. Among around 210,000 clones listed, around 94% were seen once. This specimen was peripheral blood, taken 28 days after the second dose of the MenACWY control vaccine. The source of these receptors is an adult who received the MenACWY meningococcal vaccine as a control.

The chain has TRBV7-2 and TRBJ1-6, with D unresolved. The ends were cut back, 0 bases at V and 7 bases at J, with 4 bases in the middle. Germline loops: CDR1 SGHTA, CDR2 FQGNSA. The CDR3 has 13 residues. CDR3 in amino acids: CASSLALNSPLHF. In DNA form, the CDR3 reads TGTGCCAGCAGCTTAGCGCTAAATTCACCCCTCCACTTT.

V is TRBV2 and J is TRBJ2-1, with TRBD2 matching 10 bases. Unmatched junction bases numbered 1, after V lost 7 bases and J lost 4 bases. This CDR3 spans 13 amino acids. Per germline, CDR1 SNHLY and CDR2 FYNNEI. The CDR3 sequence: CASTLAGYNEQFF. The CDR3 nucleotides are TGTGCCAGCACACTAGCGGGGTACAATGAGCAGTTCTTC.

This CDR3 reads CSAEGANTDTQYF. In DNA form, the CDR3 reads TGCAGCGCTGAGGGGGCCAACACAGATACGCAGTATTTT. This chain connects TRBV29-1 to TRBJ2-3; 7 bases fit TRBD1. Losses at the gene ends were 7 bases for V and 2 bases for J; bases not matched to a gene: 6. This CDR3 comprises 13 residues. Germline V gives CDR1 SQVTM, CDR2 ANQGSEA.

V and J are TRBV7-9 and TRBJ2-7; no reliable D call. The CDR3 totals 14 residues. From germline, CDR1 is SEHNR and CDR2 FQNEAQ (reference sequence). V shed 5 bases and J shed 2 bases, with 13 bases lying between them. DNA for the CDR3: TGTGCCAGCAGCCCCCCGGCAGGAGCCTACGAGCAGTACTTC. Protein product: CASSPPAGAYEQYF.

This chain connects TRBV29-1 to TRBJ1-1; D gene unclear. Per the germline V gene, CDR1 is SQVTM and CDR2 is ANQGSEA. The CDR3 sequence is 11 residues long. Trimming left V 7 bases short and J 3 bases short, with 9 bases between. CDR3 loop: CSARRDTEAFF. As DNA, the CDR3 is TGCAGCGCCAGGCGGGACACTGAAGCTTTCTTT.

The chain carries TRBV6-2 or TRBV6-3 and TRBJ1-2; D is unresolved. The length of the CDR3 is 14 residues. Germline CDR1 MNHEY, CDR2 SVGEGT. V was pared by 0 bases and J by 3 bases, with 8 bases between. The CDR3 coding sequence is TGTGCCAGCAGTTACTCGACCGGATACTATGGCTACACCTTC. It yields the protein CASSYSTGYYGYTF.

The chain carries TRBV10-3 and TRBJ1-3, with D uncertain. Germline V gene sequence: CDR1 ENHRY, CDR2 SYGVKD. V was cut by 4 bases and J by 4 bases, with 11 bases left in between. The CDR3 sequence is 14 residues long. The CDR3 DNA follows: TGTGCCATCAGTGGTCAGGAGGACGGAAACACCATATATTTT. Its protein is CAISGQEDGNTIYF.

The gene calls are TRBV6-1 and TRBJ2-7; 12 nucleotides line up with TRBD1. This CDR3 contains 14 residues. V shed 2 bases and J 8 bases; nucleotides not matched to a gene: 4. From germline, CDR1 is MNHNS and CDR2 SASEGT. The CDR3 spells CASSETGTGGQQYF. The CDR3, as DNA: TGTGCCAGCAGTGAAACTGGGACAGGGGGCCAGCAGTACTTC.

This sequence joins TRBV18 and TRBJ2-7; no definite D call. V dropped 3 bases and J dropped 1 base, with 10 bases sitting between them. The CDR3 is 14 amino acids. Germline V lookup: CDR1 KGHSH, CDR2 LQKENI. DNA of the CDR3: TGTGCCAGCTCACCCGACGGTACATCCTACGAGCAGTACTTC. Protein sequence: CASSPDGTSYEQYF.